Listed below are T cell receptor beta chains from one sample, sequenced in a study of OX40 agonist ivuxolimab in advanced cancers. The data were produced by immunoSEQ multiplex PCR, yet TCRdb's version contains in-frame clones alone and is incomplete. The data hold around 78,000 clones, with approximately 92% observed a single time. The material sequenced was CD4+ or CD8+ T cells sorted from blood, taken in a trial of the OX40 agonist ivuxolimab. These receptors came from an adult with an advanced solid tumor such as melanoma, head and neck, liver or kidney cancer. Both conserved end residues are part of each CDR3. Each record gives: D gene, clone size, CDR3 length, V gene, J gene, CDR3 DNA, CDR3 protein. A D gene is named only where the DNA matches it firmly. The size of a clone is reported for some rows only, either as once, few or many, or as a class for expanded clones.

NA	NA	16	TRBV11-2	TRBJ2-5	TGTGCCAGCAGCTTAGCCCTCTTGGGTAGGCAAGAGACCCAGTACTTC	CASSLALLGRQETQYF
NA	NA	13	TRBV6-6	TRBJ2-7	TGTGCCAGCAGTTCCCCCCCCGTCTACGAGCAGTACTTC	CASSSPPVYEQYF
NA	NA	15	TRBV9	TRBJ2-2	TGTGCCAGCAGCGTAGGGGAACACTACACCGGGGAGCTGTTTTTT	CASSVGEHYTGELFF
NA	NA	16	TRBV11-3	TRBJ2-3	TGTGCCAGCAGTCTAGCCCGGGACATTAAAGCAGATACGCAGTATTTT	CASSLARDIKADTQYF
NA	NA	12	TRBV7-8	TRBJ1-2	TGTGCCAGCAGCATAAATAGAAGTGGCTACACCTTC	CASSINRSGYTF
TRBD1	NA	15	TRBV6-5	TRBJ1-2	TGTGCCAGCAGTTACGGGACAGGGGGGAACTATGGCTACACCTTC	CASSYGTGGNYGYTF
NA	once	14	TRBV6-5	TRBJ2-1	TGTGCCAGCAGTTACAGGCCCGATTACAATGAGCAGTTCTTC	CASSYRPDYNEQFF
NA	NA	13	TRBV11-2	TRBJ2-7	TGTGCCAGCAGCTTAGCCTCAGGCTACGAGCAGTACTTC	CASSLASGYEQYF
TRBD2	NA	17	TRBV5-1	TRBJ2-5	TGCGCCAGCAGCTCGGGACTAGCGGGAGGAGCGGGGGAGACCCAGTACTTC	CASSSGLAGGAGETQYF
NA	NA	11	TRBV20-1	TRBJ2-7	TGCAGTGTTTCCGACAGGTACGAGCAGTACTTC	CSVSDRYEQYF
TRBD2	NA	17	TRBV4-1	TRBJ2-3	TGCGCCAGCAGCCAATTCCTAACTAGCGGGGAGACAGATACGCAGTATTTT	CASSQFLTSGETDTQYF
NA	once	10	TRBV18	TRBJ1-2	TGTGCCAGCCGTCACTATGGCTACACCTTC	CASRHYGYTF
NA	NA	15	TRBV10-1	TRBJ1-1	TGTGCCAGCAGTTCCAGTCGGGTCTCAAACACTGAAGCTTTCTTT	CASSSSRVSNTEAFF
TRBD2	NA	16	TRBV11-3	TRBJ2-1	TGTGCCAGCAGCTTCGCGGGAGGATCGTCCTACAATGAGCAGTTCTTC	CASSFAGGSSYNEQFF
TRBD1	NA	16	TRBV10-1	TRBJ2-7	TGCGCCAGCAGTGAGTTGGGACAGGGGGGCCCCTACGAGCAGTACTTC	CASSELGQGGPYEQYF
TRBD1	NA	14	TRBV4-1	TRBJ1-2	TGCGCCAGCAGCGCTGGACAGGGCCACTATGGCTACACCTTC	CASSAGQGHYGYTF
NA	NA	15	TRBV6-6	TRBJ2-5	TGTGCCAGCAGGGACTATATCGGGACCAAAGAGACCCAGTACTTC	CASRDYIGTKETQYF
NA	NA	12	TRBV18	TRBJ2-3	TGTGCCAGCCAGGACAGCACAGATACGCAGTATTTT	CASQDSTDTQYF
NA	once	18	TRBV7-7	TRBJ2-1	TGTGCTAGCAGCTTAGCACTGGGCGGAGTGGGATCCTACAATGAGCAGTTCTTC	CASSLALGGVGSYNEQFF
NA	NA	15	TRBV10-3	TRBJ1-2	TGTGCCATCAGTGACTCCGGACAGACCAACTATGGCTACACCTTC	CAISDSGQTNYGYTF
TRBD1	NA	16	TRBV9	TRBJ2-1	TGTGCCAGCAGCGCCCGGGACAGAAGAGTTAACAATGAGCAGTTCTTC	CASSARDRRVNNEQFF
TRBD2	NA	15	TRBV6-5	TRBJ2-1	TGTGCCAGCAGTTCCGGGGAGGGTGCGGGAGGGAAGCAGTTCTTC	CASSSGEGAGGKQFF